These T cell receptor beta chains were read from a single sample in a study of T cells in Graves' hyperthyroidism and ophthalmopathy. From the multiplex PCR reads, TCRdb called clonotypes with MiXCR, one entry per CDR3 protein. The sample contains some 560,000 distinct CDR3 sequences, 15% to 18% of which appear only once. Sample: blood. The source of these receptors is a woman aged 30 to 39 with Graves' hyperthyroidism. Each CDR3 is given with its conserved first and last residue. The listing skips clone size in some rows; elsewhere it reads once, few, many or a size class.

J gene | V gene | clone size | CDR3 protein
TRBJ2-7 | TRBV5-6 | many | CASSLAAGPYEQYF
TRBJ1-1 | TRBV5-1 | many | CASSLNLGGTEAFF
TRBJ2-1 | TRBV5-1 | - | CASSLANSKWETQFF
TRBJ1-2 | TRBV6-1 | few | CASIRGLDYGYTF
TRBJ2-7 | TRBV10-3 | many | CAISPAETYEQYF
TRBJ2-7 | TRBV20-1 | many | CSASPTILEIRYEQYF
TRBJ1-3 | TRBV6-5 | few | CASSYSNRASGNTIYF
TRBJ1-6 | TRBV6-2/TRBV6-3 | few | CASSQPGQGVSPLHF
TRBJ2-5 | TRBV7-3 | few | CASSRDKQETQYF
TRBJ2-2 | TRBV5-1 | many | CASSSAFPGELFF
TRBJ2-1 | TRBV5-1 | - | CASSLRGLDEQFF
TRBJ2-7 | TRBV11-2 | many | CASSPYRGPYEQYF
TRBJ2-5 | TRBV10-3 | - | CAISGGLAGVQETQYF
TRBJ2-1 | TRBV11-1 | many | CASSAPRQGANNEQFF
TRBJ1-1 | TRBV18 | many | CASSPRGRTAEAFF
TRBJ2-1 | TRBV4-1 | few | CASSQGQGVYNEQFF
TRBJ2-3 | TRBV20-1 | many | CSAAVTSTDTQYF
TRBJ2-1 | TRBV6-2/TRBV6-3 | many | CASSLGGAREQFF
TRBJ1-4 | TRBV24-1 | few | CATSDSNVNEKLFF
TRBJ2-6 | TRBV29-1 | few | CSVILDRAGANVLTF
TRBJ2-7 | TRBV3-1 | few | CASSRPGTSGRIPYEQYF
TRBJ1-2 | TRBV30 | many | CAWSVVEGGSGYTF
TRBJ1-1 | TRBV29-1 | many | CSVTRPGRSPNTEAFF
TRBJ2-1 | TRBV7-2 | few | CASSLAPGLPPYNEQFF
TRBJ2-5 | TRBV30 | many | CAWSVLRGTQETQYF
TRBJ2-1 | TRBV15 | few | CATSRGWTDNEQFF
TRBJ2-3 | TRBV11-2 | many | CASSFKGPRDTQYF
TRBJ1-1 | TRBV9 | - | CASTPVGARAFF
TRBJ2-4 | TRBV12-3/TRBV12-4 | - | CASSLVASGGLNIQYF
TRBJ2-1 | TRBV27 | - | CASSTAGGLGDGQFF
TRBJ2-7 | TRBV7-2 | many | CASSFSSGQNYEQYF
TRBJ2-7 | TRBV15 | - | CATSREGSEQYF
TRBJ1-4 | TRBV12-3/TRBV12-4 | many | CASSLHRTTEKLFF
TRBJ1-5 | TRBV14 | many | CASSQDDQPQHF
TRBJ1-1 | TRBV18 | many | CASSPRRTRSNTEAFF
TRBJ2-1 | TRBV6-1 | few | CASSIRGSSYNEQFF
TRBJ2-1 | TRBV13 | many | CASSLNPGGANEQFF
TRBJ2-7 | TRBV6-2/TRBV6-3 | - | CASRTTGGSYEQYF
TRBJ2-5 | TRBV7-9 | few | CASSQGVLGEQETQYF
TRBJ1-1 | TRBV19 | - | CASSIPGQGNTEAFF
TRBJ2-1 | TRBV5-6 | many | CASSLELAGVNEQFF
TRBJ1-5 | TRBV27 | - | CASRVGDSNQPQHF
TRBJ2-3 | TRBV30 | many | CAWSVERVGVTDTQYF
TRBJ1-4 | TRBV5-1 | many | CASSYAGDRNEKLFF
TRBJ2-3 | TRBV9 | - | CASSVGTSGGTDTQYF
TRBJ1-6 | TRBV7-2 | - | CTSSLGDNSPLHF
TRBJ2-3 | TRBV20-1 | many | CSALIRDRSLDTQYF
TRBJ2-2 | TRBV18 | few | CASSPRVGDTGELFF
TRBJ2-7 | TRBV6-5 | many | CASSYSGLAGYEQYF
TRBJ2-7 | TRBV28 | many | CASRREAGYEQYF
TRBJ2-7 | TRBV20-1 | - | CSAPPGQGDYEQYF
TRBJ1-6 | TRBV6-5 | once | CASNYLVRGSTSPLHF
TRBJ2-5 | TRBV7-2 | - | CASSLGDRREETQYF
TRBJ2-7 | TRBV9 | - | CASSVGWTSGTYEQYF